What follows describes a single T cell receptor beta chain. Per germline, CDR1 SGHRS and CDR2 YFSETQ. After removal of 5 bases from V and 5 bases from J, the junction contained 14 bases not matched to a gene. The CDR3 covers 16 residues. Libraries were prepared by immunoSEQ multiplex PCR; TCRdb keeps only in-frame clonotypes and omits some of them. The sample records roughly 400,000 clones, over 75% being singletons. This specimen comes from a study of control samples from healthy donors and cancer patients. The receptor comes from a man aged 35-49 years with head and neck cancer. Sequenced: PBMCs. This chain joins TRBV5-1 and TRBJ2-7, with 9 bases fitting TRBD1. The CDR3 reads CASRGGGQGDNHEQYF. In nucleotides, the CDR3 is TGCGCCAGCAGGGGAGGGGGACAGGGCGACAACCACGAGCAGTACTTC.